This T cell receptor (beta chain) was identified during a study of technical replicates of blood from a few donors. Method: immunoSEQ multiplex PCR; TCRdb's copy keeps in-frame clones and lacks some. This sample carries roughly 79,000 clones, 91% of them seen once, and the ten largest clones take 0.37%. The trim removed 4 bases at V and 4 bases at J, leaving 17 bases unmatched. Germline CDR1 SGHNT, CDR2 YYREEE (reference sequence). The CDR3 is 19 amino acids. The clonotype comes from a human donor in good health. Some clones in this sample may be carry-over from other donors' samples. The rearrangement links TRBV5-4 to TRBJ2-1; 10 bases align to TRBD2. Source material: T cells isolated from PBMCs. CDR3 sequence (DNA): TGTGCCAGCAGCCACCAGACCGGGATACTAGCGGGGACTTACAATGAGCAGTTCTTC. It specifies CASSHQTGILAGTYNEQFF.